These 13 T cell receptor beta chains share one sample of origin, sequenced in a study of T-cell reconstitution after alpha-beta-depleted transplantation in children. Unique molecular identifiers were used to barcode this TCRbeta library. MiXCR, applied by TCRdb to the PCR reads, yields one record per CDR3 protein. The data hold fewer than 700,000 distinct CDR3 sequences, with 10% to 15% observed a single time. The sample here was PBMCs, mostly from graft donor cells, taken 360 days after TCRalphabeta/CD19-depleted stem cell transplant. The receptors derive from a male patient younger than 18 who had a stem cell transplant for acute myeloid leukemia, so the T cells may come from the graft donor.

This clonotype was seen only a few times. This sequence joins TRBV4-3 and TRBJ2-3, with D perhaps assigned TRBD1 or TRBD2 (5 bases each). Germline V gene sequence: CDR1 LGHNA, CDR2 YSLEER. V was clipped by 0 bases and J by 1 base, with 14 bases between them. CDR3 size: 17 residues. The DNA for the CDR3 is TGCGCCAGCAGCCAAGAGGGGGTCAGTAGCGGCACAGATACGCAGTATTTT. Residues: CASSQEGVSSGTDTQYF.

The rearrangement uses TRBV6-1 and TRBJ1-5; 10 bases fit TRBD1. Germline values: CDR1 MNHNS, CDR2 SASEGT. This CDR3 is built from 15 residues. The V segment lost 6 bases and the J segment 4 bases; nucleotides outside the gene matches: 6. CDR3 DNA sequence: TGTGCCAGCAGAAGGACAGGGGGTTGGAATCAGCCCCAGCATTTT. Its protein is CASRRTGGWNQPQHF.

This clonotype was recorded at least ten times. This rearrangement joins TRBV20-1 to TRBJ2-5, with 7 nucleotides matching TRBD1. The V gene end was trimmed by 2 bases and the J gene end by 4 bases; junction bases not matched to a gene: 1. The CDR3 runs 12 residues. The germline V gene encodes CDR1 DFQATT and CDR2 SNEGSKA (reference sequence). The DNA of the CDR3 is TGCAGTGCTAGATCAGGGGGAGAGACCCAGTACTTC. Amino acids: CSARSGGETQYF.

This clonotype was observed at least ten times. The CDR3 nucleotides are TGTGCCAGCAGCCCCCGGACTAGTGGCATCTACGAGCAGTACTTC. Translated: CASSPRTSGIYEQYF. The V and J genes are TRBV9 and TRBJ2-7, with TRBD2 identical over 7 bases. This CDR3 region has 15 residues. With V trimmed by 4 bases and J by 3 bases, 10 bases remained unmatched. The germline V gene encodes CDR1 SGDLS and CDR2 YYNGEE.

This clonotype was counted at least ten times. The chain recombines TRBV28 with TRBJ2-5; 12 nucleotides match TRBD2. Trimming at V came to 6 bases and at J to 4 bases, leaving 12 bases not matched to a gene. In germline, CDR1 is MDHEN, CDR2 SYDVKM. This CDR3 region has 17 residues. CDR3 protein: CASSHQELAGGRETQYF. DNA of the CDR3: TGTGCCAGCAGCCACCAAGAACTAGCGGGAGGACGAGAGACCCAGTACTTC.

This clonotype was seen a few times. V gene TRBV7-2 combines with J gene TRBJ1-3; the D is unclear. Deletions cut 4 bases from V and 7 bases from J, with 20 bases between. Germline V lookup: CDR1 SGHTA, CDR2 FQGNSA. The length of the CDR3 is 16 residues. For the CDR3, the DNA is TGTGCCAGCAGCTCTCGAGGGTCTGCCTTGTGGAACACCATATATTTT. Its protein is CASSSRGSALWNTIYF.

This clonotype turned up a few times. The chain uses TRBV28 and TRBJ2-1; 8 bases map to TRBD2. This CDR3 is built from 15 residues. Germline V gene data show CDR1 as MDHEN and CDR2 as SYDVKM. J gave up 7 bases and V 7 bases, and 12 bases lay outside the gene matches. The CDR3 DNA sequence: TGTGCCAGCATCCCCCCAGCGGGGGTGGGGAATGAGCAGTTCTTC. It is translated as CASIPPAGVGNEQFF.

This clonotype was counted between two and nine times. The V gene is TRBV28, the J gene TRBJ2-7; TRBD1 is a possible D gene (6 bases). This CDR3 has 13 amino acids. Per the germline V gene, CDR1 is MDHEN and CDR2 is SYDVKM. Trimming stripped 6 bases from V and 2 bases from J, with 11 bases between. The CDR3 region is CASRRTDPYEQYF. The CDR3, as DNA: TGTGCCAGCAGGCGGACAGACCCCTACGAGCAGTACTTC.

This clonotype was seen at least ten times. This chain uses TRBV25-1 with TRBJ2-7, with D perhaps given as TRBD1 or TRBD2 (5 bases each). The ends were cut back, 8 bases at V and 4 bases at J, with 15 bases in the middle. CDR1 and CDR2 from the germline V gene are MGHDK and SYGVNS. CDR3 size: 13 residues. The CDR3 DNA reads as TGTGCCAGCCCCGGGACCCGGACTTACGAGCAGTACTTC. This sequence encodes CASPGTRTYEQYF.

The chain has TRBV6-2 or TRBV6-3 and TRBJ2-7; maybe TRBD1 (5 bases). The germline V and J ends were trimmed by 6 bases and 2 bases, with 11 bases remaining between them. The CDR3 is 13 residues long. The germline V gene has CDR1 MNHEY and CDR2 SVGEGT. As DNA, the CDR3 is TGTGCCAGCAGGGAGACAGAGACCTACGAGCAGTACTTC. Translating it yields CASRETETYEQYF.

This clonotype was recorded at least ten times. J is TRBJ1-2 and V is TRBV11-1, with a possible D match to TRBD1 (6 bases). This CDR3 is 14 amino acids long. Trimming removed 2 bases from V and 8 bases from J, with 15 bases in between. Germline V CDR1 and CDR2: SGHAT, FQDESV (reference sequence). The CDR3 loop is CASSLNLQGNGYTF. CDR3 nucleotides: TGTGCCAGCAGCTTAAATCTGCAGGGGAACGGCTACACCTTC.

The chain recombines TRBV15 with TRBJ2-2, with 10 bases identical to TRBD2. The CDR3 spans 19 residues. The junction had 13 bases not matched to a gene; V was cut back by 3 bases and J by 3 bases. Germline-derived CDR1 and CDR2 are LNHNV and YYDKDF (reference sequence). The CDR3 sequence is CATSSPLAGASFDTGELFF. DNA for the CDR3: TGTGCCACCAGCAGCCCTCTAGCGGGAGCCAGCTTTGACACCGGGGAGCTGTTTTTT. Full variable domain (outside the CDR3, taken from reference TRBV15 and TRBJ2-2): DAMVIQNPRYQVTQFGKPVTLSCSQTLNHNVMYWYQQKSSQAPKLLFHYYDKDFNNEADTPDNFQSRRPNTSFCFLDIRSPGLGDTAMYLCATSSPLAGASFDTGELFFGEGSRLTVL.

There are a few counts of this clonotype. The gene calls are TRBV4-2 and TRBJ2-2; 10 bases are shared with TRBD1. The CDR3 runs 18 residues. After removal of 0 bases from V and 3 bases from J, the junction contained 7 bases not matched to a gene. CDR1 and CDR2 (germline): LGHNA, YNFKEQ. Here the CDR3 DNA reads TGTGCCAGCAGCCAAGATCCCCGGGACAGGGGTGACACCGGGGAGCTGTTTTTT. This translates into CASSQDPRDRGDTGELFF.